This T cell receptor beta chain was found in a study of shared clonotypes between healthy human individuals. Study information: CD8 memory received one plate per donor, CD8 naive two, CD4 memory three and CD4 naive three. Study-level results: Roughly 5.3% of naive CD4 clonotypes were common to a handful of donors. Despite large depth, sorted-subset datasets appeared incompletely sequenced.

Within Nashville, Tennessee resided all donors, each a Caucasian adult. Concerning this clone: Its specificity is unknown.

Trimming took 5 bases from V and 7 from J; bases not matched to a gene: 11. The CDR3 runs to 15 residues. Germline V gene data show CDR1 as SGHTA and CDR2 as FQGNSA. Generated by immunoSEQ multiplex PCR, the TCRdb table keeps only in-frame clones and is missing some. The data show 2 million to 2.5 million clones, roughly 90% seen once. Material for sequencing was naive CD4+ T cells from PBMCs. Subset described: CD45RA+ positively selected. The gene calls are TRBV7-2 and TRBJ1-5, with TRBD1 matching 7 bases. The source is a man between 18 and 35 years old in good health. Some clones in this sample may be carry-over from other donors' samples. The CDR3 coding sequence is TGTGCCAGCAGCCCAGGGGGGACCTTAGGGCAGCCCCAGCATTTT. Translation gives CASSPGGTLGQPQHF.